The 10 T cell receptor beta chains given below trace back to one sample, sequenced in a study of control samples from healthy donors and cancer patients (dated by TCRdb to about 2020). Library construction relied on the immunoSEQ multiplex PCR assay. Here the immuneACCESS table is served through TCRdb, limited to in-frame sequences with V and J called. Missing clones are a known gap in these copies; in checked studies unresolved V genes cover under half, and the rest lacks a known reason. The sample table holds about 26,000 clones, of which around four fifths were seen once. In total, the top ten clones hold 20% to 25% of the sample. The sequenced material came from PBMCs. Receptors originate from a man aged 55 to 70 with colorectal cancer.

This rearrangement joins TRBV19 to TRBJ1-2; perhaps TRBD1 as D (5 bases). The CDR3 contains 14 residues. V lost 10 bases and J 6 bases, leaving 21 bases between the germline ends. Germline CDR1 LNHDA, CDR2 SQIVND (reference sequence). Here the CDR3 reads CATRTPRGRDGYTF. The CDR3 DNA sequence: TGTGCCACGCGCACACCAAGGGGCCGGGATGGCTACACCTTC.

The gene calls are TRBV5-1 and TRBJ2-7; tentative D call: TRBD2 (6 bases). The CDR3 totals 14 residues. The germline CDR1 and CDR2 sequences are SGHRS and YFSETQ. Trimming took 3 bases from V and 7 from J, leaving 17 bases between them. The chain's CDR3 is CASSSGGALGEQYV. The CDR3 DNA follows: TGCGCCAGCAGCTCAGGCGGGGCCCTCGGGGAGCAGTACGTC.

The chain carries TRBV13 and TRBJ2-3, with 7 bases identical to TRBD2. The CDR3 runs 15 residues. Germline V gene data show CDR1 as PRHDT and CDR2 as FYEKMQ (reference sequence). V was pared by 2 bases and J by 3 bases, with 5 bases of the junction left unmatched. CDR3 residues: CASSLKRGFTDTQYF. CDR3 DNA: TGTGCCAGCAGCTTAAAGCGGGGCTTTACAGATACGCAGTATTTT. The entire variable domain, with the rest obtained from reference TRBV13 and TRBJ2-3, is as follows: AAGVIQSPRHLIKEKRETATLKCYPIPRHDTVYWYQQGPGQDPQFLISFYEKMQSDKGSIPDRFSAQQFSDYHSELNMSSLELGDSALYFCASSLKRGFTDTQYFGPGTRLTVL.

The CDR3 sequence: CASSHHGGVDNEQFF. CDR3 sequence (DNA): TGTGCCAGCAGCCATCACGGCGGGGTTGACAATGAGCAGTTCTTC. This chain links TRBV3-1 (or the pseudogene TRBV3-2) with TRBJ2-1; a weak D match, TRBD2 (6 bases). Germline V gene sequence: CDR1 LGHDT, CDR2 YNNKEL (reference sequence). The CDR3 consists of 15 residues. The V and J ends lost 3 bases and 5 bases respectively, with 14 bases between them.

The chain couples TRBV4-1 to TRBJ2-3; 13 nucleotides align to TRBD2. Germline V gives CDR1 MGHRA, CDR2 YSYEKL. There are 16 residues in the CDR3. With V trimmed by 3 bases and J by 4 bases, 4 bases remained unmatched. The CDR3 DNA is TGCGCCAGCAGCCAGGGGACTAGCGGGGCCTCAGATACGCAGTATTTT. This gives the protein CASSQGTSGASDTQYF.

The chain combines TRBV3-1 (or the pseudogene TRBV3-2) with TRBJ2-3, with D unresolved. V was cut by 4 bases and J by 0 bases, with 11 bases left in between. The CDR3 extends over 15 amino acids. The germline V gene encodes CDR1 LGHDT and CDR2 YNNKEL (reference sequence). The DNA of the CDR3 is TGTGCCAGCAGCCCCGATTACACTAGCACAGATACGCAGTATTTT. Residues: CASSPDYTSTDTQYF.

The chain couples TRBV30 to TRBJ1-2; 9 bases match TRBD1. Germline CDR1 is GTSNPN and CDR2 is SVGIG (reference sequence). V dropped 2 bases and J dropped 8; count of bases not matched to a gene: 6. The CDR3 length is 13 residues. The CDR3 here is CAWSWDREGGYTF. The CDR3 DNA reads TGTGCCTGGAGTTGGGACAGGGAGGGAGGCTACACCTTC.

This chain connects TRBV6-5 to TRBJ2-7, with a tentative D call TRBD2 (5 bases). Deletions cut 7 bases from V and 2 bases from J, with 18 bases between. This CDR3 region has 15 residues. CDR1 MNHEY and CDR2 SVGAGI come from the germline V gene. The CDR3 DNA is TGTGCCAGCACCTTAGGGAGTTTTGGAGCCTACGAGCAGTACTTC. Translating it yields CASTLGSFGAYEQYF.

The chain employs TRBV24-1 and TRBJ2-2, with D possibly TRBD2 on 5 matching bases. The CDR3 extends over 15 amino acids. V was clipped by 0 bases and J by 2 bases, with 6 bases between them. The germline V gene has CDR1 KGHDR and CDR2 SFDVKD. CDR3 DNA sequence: TGTGCCACCAGTGATTTGACTAGAAACACCGGGGAGCTGTTTTTT. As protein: CATSDLTRNTGELFF.

This CDR3 reads CASTPPEPQHF. The CDR3 DNA reads TGTGCCAGCACCCCCCCTGAGCCCCAGCATTTT. V is TRBV25-1 and J is TRBJ1-5; D gene uncertain. This CDR3 contains 11 residues. CDR1 is MGHDK and CDR2 is SYGVNS in the germline V gene. V was trimmed by 7 bases and J by 8 bases, leaving 9 bases between them.